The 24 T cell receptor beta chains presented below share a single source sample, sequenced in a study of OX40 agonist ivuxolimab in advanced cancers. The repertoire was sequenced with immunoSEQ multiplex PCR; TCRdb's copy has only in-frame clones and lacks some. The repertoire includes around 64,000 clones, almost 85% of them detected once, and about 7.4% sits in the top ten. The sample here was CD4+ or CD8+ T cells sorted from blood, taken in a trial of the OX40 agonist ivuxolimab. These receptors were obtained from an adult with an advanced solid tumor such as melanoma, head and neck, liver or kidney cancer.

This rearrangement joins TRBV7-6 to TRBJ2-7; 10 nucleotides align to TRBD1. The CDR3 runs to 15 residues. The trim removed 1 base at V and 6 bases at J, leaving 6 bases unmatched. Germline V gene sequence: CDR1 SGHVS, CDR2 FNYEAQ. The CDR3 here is CASSLGGTGVSEQYF. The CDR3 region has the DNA TGTGCCAGCAGCTTAGGGGGGACAGGGGTTTCCGAGCAGTACTTC.

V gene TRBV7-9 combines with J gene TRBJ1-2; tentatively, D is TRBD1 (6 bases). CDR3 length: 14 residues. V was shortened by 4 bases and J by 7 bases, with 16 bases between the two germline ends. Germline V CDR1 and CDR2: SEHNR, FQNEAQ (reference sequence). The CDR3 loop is CASSSRTVRGGYTF. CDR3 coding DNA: TGTGCCAGCAGCTCTCGGACAGTCAGAGGTGGCTACACCTTC.

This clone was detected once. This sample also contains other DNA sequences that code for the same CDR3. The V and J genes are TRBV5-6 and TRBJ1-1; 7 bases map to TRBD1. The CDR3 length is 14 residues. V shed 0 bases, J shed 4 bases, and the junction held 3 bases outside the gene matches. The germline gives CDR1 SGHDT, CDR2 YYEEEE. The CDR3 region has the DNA TGTGCCAGCAGCTTGGTACAGGGGAGCACTGAAGCTTTCTTT. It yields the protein CASSLVQGSTEAFF.

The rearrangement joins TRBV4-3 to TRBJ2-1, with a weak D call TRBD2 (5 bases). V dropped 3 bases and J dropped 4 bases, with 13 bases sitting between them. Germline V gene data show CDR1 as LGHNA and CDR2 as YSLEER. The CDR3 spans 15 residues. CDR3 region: CASSQYTRGYNEQFF. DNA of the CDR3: TGCGCCAGCAGCCAGTACACCCGCGGGTACAATGAGCAGTTCTTC.

The CDR3 DNA follows: TGTGCCAGCAGTTACGGGTCCAATCAGCCCCAGCATTTT. Its protein product is CASSYGSNQPQHF. The chain has TRBV27 and TRBJ1-5, with unresolved D. Germline lookup yields CDR1 MNHEY and CDR2 SMNVEV (reference sequence). Trimming cost V 4 bases and J 3 bases, with 7 bases left between them. This CDR3 has 13 amino acids.

The CDR3 region is CASEPPGADTQYF. CDR3 sequence (DNA): TGTGCCAGCGAACCACCAGGAGCAGATACGCAGTATTTT. This chain links TRBV28 with TRBJ2-3; D gene unclear. Germline V CDR1 and CDR2: MDHEN, SYDVKM. The CDR3 is 13 residues long. V was pared by 8 bases and J by 4 bases, with 13 bases between.

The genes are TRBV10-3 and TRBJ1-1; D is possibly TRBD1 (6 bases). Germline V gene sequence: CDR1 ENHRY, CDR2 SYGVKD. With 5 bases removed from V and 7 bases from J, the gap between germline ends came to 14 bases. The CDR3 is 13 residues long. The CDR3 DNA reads TGTGCCATCAGTCCCGACAGGTGGGGTGAAGCTTTCTTT. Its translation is CAISPDRWGEAFF.

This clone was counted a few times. The CDR3 sequence is CAWARVHTEAFF. Written as DNA, the CDR3 is TGTGCCTGGGCCAGGGTTCACACTGAAGCTTTCTTT. The chain combines TRBV30 with TRBJ1-1, with TRBD1 as a possible D gene (5 bases). Deletions cut 5 bases from V and 3 bases from J, with 10 bases between. Germline CDR1 and CDR2: GTSNPN and SVGIG (reference sequence). The CDR3 consists of 12 residues.

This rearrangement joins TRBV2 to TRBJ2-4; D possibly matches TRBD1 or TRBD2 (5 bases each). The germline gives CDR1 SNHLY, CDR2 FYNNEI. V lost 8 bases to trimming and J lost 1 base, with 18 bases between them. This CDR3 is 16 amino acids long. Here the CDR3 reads CASSFLGVTAKNIQYF. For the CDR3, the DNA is TGTGCCAGCTCGTTTCTGGGGGTAACGGCCAAAAACATTCAGTACTTC.

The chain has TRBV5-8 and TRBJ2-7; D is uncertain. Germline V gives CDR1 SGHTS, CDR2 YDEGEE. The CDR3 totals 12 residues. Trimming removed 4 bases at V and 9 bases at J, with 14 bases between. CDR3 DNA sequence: TGTGCCAGCAGCACCAGGCTTACGAGGCAGTACTTC. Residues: CASSTRLTRQYF. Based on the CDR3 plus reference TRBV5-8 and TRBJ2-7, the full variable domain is EAGVTQSPTHLIKTRGQQATLRCSPISGHTSVYWYQQALGLGLQFLLWYDEGEERNRGNFPPRFSGRQFPNYSSELNVNALELEDSALYLCASSTRLTRQYFGPGTRLTVT.

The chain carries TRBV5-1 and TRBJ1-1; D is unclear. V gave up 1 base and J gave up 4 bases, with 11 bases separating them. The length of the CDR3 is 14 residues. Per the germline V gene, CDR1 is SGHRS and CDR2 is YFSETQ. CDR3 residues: CASSLLGLSTEAFF. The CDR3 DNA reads TGCGCCAGCAGCTTGCTGGGATTGTCCACTGAAGCTTTCTTT.

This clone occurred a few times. The CDR3: CASSPGNYGYTF. The CDR3 coding sequence is TGTGCCAGCAGCCCTGGAAACTATGGCTACACCTTC. The rearrangement joins TRBV7-2 to TRBJ1-2; no clear D. Germline V CDR1 and CDR2: SGHTA, FQGNSA. V was trimmed by 5 bases and J by 2 bases, leaving 6 bases between them. The CDR3 has 12 residues.

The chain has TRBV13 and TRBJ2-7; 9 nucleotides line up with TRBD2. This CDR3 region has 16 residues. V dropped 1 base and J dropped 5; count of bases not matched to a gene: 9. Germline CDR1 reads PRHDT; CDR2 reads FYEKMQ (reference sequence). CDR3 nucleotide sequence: TGTGCCAGCAGCTTAGCCCTCGCGGGAGGGCTAGACGAGCAGTACTTC. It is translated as CASSLALAGGLDEQYF. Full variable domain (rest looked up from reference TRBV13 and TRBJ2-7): AAGVIQSPRHLIKEKRETATLKCYPIPRHDTVYWYQQGPGQDPQFLISFYEKMQSDKGSIPDRFSAQQFSDYHSELNMSSLELGDSALYFCASSLALAGGLDEQYFGPGTRLTVT.

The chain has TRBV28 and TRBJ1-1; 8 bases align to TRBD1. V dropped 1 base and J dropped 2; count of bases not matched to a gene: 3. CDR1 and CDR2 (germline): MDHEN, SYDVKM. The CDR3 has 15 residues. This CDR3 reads CASSLYTGGNTEAFF. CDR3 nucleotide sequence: TGTGCCAGCAGTTTATATACAGGGGGAAACACTGAAGCTTTCTTT.

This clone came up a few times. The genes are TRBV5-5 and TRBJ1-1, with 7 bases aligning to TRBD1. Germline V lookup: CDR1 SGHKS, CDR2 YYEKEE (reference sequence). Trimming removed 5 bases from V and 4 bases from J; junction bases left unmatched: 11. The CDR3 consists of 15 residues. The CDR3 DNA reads TGTGCCAGCAGTTCTGGCGACAGGGCGGGCACTGAAGCTTTCTTT. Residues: CASSSGDRAGTEAFF.

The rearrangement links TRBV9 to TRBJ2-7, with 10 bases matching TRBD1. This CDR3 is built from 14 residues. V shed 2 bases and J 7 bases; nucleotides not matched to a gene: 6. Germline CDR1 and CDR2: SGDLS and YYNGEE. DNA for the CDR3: TGTGCCAGCAGCGTGGGGACAGGGGCGAAAGAGCAGTACTTC. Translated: CASSVGTGAKEQYF.

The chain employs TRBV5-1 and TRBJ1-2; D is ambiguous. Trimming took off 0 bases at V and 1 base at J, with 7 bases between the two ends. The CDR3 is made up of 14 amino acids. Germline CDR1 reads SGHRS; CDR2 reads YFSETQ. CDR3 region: CASSLVFDNYGYTF. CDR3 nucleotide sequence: TGCGCCAGCAGCTTGGTGTTCGATAACTATGGCTACACCTTC.

The CDR3 DNA reads as TGTGCCAGCAGCTTAGAGGCAGCGAACACTGAAGCTTTCTTT. This encodes CASSLEAANTEAFF. The rearrangement uses TRBV7-8 and TRBJ1-1; D is unresolved. The V end lost 1 base, the J end lost 1 base, and 7 bases lay between the germline ends. Germline V gene sequence: CDR1 SGHVS, CDR2 FQNEAQ. The CDR3 is made up of 14 amino acids.

CDR3 nucleotides: TGTGCCAGCTCAACCACACAGGCCAGGACCTACGAGCAGTACTTC. This codes for CASSTTQARTYEQYF. The genes are TRBV18 and TRBJ2-7, with a possible D match to TRBD1 (5 bases). Germline assignment: CDR1 KGHSH and CDR2 LQKENI. The ends were cut back, 5 bases at V and 2 bases at J, with 16 bases in the middle. The CDR3 consists of 15 residues.

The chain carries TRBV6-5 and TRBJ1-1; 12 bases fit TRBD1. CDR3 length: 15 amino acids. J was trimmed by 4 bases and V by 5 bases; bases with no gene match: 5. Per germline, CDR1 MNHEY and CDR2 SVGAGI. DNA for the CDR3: TGTGCCAGCAGTAGGGACAGGGGGCGGAGCACTGAAGCTTTCTTT. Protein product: CASSRDRGRSTEAFF.

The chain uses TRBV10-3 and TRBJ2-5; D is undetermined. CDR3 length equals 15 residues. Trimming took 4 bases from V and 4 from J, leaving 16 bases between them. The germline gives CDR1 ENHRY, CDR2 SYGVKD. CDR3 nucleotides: TGTGCCATCAGTGTAGTGTGGGTGAAGGTAGAGACCCAGTACTTC. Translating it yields CAISVVWVKVETQYF.

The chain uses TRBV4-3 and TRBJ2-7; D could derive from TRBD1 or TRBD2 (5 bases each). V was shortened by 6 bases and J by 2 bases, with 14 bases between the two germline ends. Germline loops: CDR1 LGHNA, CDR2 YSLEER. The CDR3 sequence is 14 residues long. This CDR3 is CASRAGQGPYEQYF. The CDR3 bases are TGCGCCAGCAGGGCTGGGCAGGGACCCTACGAGCAGTACTTC.

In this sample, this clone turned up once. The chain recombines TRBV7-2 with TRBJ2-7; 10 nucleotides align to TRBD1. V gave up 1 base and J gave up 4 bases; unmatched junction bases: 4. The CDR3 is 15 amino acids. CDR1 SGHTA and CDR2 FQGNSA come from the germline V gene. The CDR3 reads CASSLGQGARYEQYF. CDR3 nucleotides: TGTGCCAGCAGCTTAGGACAGGGGGCTCGATACGAGCAGTACTTC.

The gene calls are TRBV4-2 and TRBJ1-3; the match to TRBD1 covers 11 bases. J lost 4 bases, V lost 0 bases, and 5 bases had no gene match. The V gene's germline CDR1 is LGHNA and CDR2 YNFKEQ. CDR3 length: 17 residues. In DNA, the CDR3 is TGTGCCAGCAGCCAAGATTGGACAGGGGGCCGAGGAAACACCATATATTTT. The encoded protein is CASSQDWTGGRGNTIYF.